The source of this T cell receptor beta chain is a study of sequential checkpoint blockade in melanoma (dated by TCRdb to the late 2010s). As for the study more broadly: Patients were randomized 1:1 to first-line nivolumab followed by ipilimumab (arm A) or ipilimumab followed by nivolumab (arm B). Both trial sequences were followed by maintenance nivolumab.

What the authors observed across the whole study: The model for predicting response that combines TCR metrics with mutation burden needs to be validated in larger, independent patient cohorts.

TCRbeta CDR3 regions were immunosequenced from genomic DNA with the immunoSEQ Assay. Before high-throughput sequencing, genomic DNA was amplified using bias-controlled multiplex PCR. On the study's bioinformatics: To quantify the absolute abundance of each unique TCRbeta CDR3 region, the sequences were collapsed and filtered. Clonality, defined as 1 minus Pielou's evenness, was calculated using only productive rearrangements. A previously published method was used to identify clones with significantly greater frequencies in on-treatment samples than in baseline samples. TCRdb holds this immuneACCESS table with in-frame rearrangements only. Some clones are missing; in checked studies, unresolved V genes explain under half, and the rest has no known cause. V and J calls and clone size are copied from that table; D and trimming were computed from the DNA. The sample table records tens of thousands of clones; about 89% of these occur just once. The ten largest clones take up around 15% of the sample.

Including the terminal cysteine and phenylalanine, the CDR3 comprises 15 residues. Of the read, only the CDR3 DNA is kept; its 45 bases are in frame from base 1. V is cut by 5 bases and J by 3 bases, and the space between the germline ends is 13 bases. The germline V gene yields MDHEN for CDR1 and SYDVKM for CDR2. Concerning this clone: There is no known antigen for this receptor. Base quality data are lacking; no much larger clone is found one base away.

Reading the label with the study, this specimen's treatment or condition is: randomized to nivolumab then ipilimumab (arm A) or the reverse (arm B). None of the trial patients had been given prior DNA-damaging chemotherapy. On a FACS Aria II flow cytometer, live CD3+CD8+ cells that were negative for CD19 and CD56 were sorted from thawed PBMCs. Samples came from patients with melanoma in CheckMate 064, a randomized, open-label phase II trial of sequential checkpoint blockade. Peripheral blood mononuclear cells were collected by leukapheresis, purified using Ficoll-Paque, and frozen in human serum containing 10% DMSO. Immediately after sorting, the purity of sorted blood CD3+CD8+ cells was verified to be >95%, after which DNA was extracted.

Specimen: CD8+ T cells sorted from blood (inferred from file names), collected from a patient given nivolumab and ipilimumab in sequence. The chain uses TRBV28 and TRBJ1-4, with no D gene named confidently. The receptor was isolated from a human donor with melanoma. The CDR3 in this case is CASSPTSWANEKLFF. The nucleotides read TGTGCCAGCAGTCCTACTAGCTGGGCTAATGAAAAACTGTTTTTT. The full variable domain, completed from the reference TRBV28 and TRBJ1-4 proteins outside the CDR3, reads DVKVTQSSRYLVKRTGEKVFLECVQDMDHENMFWYRQDPGLGLRLIYFSYDVKMKEKGDIPEGYSVSREKKERFSLILESASTNQTSMYLCASSPTSWANEKLFFGSGTQLSVL.